This TCR beta chain was retrieved from a study of blood T cell repertoires in COVID-19. Overall study: In each case, the material was cDNA or gDNA derived from T cells, B-cell-depleted T cells, or PBMCs.

This CDR3 spans 14 amino acids. V was clipped by 8 bases and J by 4 bases, with 14 bases between them. Germline V gene sequence: CDR1 SGHTA, CDR2 FQGTGA. Sequenced by immunoSEQ multiplex PCR; TCRdb stores in-frame clones only, minus some. The sample records about 300,000 clones, approximately 83% being singletons. Sequencing was carried out using PBMCs or T cells enriched from blood (not recorded which). This rearrangement joins TRBV7-3 to TRBJ2-2, with D possibly matching TRBD2 (5 bases). This TCR came from a young man who had recovered from COVID-19. The CDR3, as DNA: TGTGCCAGCGGAGGAGGTCGGGCCACCGGGGAGCTGTTTTTT. This codes for CASGGGRATGELFF.